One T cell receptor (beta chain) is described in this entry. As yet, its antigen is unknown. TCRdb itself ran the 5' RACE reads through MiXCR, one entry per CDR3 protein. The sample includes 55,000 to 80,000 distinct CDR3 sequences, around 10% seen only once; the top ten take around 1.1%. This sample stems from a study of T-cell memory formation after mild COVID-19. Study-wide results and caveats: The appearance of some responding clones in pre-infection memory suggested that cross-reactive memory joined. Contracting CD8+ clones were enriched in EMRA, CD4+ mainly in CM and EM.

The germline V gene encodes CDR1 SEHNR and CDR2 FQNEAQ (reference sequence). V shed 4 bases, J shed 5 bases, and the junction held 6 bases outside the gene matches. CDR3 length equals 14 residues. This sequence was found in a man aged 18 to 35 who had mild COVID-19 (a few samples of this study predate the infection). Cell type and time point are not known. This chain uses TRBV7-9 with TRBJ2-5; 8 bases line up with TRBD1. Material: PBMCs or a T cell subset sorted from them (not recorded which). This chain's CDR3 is CASSSGQGWETQYF. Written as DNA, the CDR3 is TGTGCCAGCAGCTCCGGACAGGGATGGGAGACCCAGTACTTC.